Listed here are 17 T cell receptor beta chains from one sample, sequenced in a study of beta chain features in type 1 diabetes. Study conclusions and caveats: People with Type 1 diabetes carried modestly yet significantly shorter TCRB CDR3s in all four CD4+ subsets.

The isolated RNA, all of it, was reverse transcribed, so expressed TCRB transcripts were what got sequenced. Profiled with immunoSEQ multiplex PCR; TCRdb holds only in-frame clones, not every one. The sample includes a few hundred thousand clones, approximately 25% of them seen just once. These receptors' antigens are unknown. Sequenced: naive CD4+ T cells from blood. The source is a woman aged 30 to 39 with type 1 diabetes.

V is TRBV10-1 and J is TRBJ2-1; the D gene is possibly TRBD2 (6 bases). CDR3 length: 12 amino acids. Per the germline V gene, CDR1 is WNHNN and CDR2 is SYGVQD (reference sequence). Trimming removed 6 bases from V and 7 bases from J, with 10 bases in between. CDR3 sequence: CASSGGPNEQFF. The CDR3 coding sequence is TGCGCCAGCAGCGGAGGGCCGAATGAGCAGTTCTTC.

This rearrangement joins TRBV21-1 to TRBJ2-3; TRBD2, the table's D call, was not compared with the DNA. TRBV21-1 corresponds to a pseudogene. This CDR3 spans 13 amino acids. The CDR3 DNA follows: TGTGCCAGCAGCTGCCCGGGGGAAGATACGCAGTATTTT. This gives the protein CASSCPGEDTQYF.

V usage is TRBV6-5 and J usage is TRBJ1-2; 7 bases agree with TRBD1. The CDR3 contains 15 residues. Germline V gene data show CDR1 as MNHEY and CDR2 as SVGAGI. Trimming cost V 2 bases and J 6 bases; bases outside gene matches: 9. In DNA form, the CDR3 reads TGTGCCAGCAGTTACCGGTTTCAGGGGGGCGATGGCTACACCTTC. This sequence encodes CASSYRFQGGDGYTF.

This clone occurred a few times. This sequence joins TRBV18 and TRBJ2-3; D is ambiguous. Trimming took 3 bases from V and 0 from J, leaving 4 bases between them. Germline-derived CDR1 and CDR2 are KGHSH and LQKENI. This CDR3 has 13 residues. In nucleotides, the CDR3 is TGTGCCAGCTCACCCGGGAGCACAGATACGCAGTATTTT. This codes for CASSPGSTDTQYF.

This clone has a handful of counts. The chain combines TRBV25-1 with TRBJ2-2; TRBD2 is a possible D gene (5 bases). Per the germline V gene, CDR1 is MGHDK and CDR2 is SYGVNS. The V gene lost 6 bases and the J gene lost 7 bases, with 12 bases spanning the gap. The CDR3 is made up of 13 amino acids. As DNA, the CDR3 is TGTGCCAGCAGGGGAGTGGGTAACGGGGAGCTGTTTTTT. This codes for CASRGVGNGELFF.

The CDR3 coding sequence is TGTGCCAGCAGCACATTCCCTTACGAGCAGTACTTC. Protein sequence: CASSTFPYEQYF. The chain is built from TRBV9 and TRBJ2-7; no firm D call. V dropped 4 bases and J dropped 4 bases, with 9 bases sitting between them. Germline assignment: CDR1 SGDLS and CDR2 YYNGEE. This CDR3 is 12 amino acids long.

This clone was counted only a few times. This chain joins TRBV29-1 and TRBJ2-1, with D possibly matching TRBD1 (7 bases). The CDR3 contains 12 residues. V shed 7 bases and J shed 4 bases, with 11 bases lying between them. Germline V gene data show CDR1 as SQVTM and CDR2 as ANQGSEA. The CDR3 region has the DNA TGCAGCGCAGGGGGGCAGTACAATGAGCAGTTCTTC. Translated, it gives CSAGGQYNEQFF.

This clone was observed a single time. J is TRBJ2-7 and V is TRBV5-1; maybe TRBD2 (6 bases). Germline values: CDR1 SGHRS, CDR2 YFSETQ. The germline V and J ends were trimmed by 0 bases and 1 base, with 20 bases remaining between them. This CDR3 is 18 amino acids long. CDR3 residues: CASSLVVESLGGSYEQYF. CDR3 nucleotide sequence: TGCGCCAGCAGCTTGGTTGTAGAATCACTTGGAGGGTCCTACGAGCAGTACTTC. The variable domain in full, completed from reference TRBV5-1 and TRBJ2-7, reads KAGVTQTPRYLIKTRGQQVTLSCSPISGHRSVSWYQQTPGQGLQFLFEYFSETQRNKGNFPGRFSGRQFSNSRSEMNVSTLELGDSALYLCASSLVVESLGGSYEQYFGPGTRLTVT.

V and J are TRBV4-2 and TRBJ1-5, with a weak D call TRBD1 (6 bases). The V end lost 1 base, the J end lost 3 bases, and 13 bases lay between the germline ends. This CDR3 has 16 amino acids. CDR1 is LGHNA and CDR2 is YNFKEQ in the germline V gene. The CDR3 loop reads CASSQVDSGDNQPQHF. Here the CDR3 DNA reads TGTGCCAGCAGCCAAGTCGACTCAGGGGACAATCAGCCCCAGCATTTT.

CDR3 residues: CASSLQQGSITEAFF. CDR3 in DNA: TGTGCCAGCAGCTTACAACAGGGTTCGATCACTGAAGCTTTCTTT. The rearrangement links TRBV7-3 to TRBJ1-1; D is perhaps TRBD1 (6 bases). CDR1 SGHTA and CDR2 FQGTGA come from the germline V gene. The CDR3 contains 15 residues. V was clipped by 2 bases and J by 4 bases, with 14 bases between them. The full variable domain, in which reference TRBV7-3 and TRBJ1-1 provide the parts outside the CDR3, is GAGVSQTPSNKVTEKGKYVELRCDPISGHTALYWYRQSLGQGPEFLIYFQGTGAADDSGLPNDRFFAVRPEGSVSTLKIQRTERGDSAVYLCASSLQQGSITEAFFGQGTRLTVV.

This clone was picked up a small number of times. The V call is TRBV9, the J call TRBJ2-2, with 7 bases fitting TRBD2. The germline V gene has CDR1 SGDLS and CDR2 YYNGEE. With 0 bases clipped from V and 6 bases from J, the junction kept 11 bases outside the gene matches. CDR3 length equals 17 residues. The DNA for the CDR3 is TGTGCCAGCAGCGTAGTGGGGAGGGCTCGGTGGGCCGGGGAGCTGTTTTTT. Protein sequence: CASSVVGRARWAGELFF. The full variable domain, rest sourced from reference TRBV9 and TRBJ2-2, is DSGVTQTPKHLITATGQRVTLRCSPRSGDLSVYWYQQSLDQGLQFLIQYYNGEERAKGNILERFSAQQFPDLHSELNLSSLELGDSALYFCASSVVGRARWAGELFFGEGSRLTVL.

The chain has TRBV19 and TRBJ2-3, with 7 nucleotides matching TRBD1. V gave up 9 bases and J gave up 2 bases; unmatched junction bases: 8. Germline V CDR1 and CDR2: LNHDA, SQIVND (reference sequence). CDR3 length equals 14 residues. CDR3: CASKQGPHTDTQYF. For the CDR3, the DNA is TGTGCCAGCAAACAGGGGCCCCACACAGATACGCAGTATTTT.

The table lists this clone with a few counts. The chain couples TRBV9 to TRBJ1-4; 7 bases map to TRBD1. The CDR3 has 16 amino acids. V gave up 3 bases and J gave up 6 bases; unmatched junction bases: 11. The germline gives CDR1 SGDLS, CDR2 YYNGEE. The CDR3 bases are TGTGCCAGCAGCGCTTCGGGACAGCGCCGAGATGAAAAACTGTTTTTT. It specifies CASSASGQRRDEKLFF. The whole variable domain, filled in from reference TRBV9 and TRBJ1-4, reads DSGVTQTPKHLITATGQRVTLRCSPRSGDLSVYWYQQSLDQGLQFLIQYYNGEERAKGNILERFSAQQFPDLHSELNLSSLELGDSALYFCASSASGQRRDEKLFFGSGTQLSVL.

The chain uses TRBV28 and TRBJ2-7, with TRBD2 matching over 7 bases. V shed 4 bases, J shed 0 bases, and the junction held 12 bases outside the gene matches. The CDR3 consists of 17 residues. The germline gives CDR1 MDHEN, CDR2 SYDVKM. CDR3 sequence reads: CASSSQAAGDLSYEQYF. The CDR3 DNA reads TGTGCCAGCAGTTCGCAGGCGGCGGGAGACCTCTCCTACGAGCAGTACTTC.

This chain uses TRBV28 with TRBJ2-7, with 11 positions matching TRBD1. The CDR3 is 15 residues long. The J segment lost 3 bases and the V segment lost 6 bases, leaving 7 bases of the junction unmatched. The germline V gene encodes CDR1 MDHEN and CDR2 SYDVKM. Here the CDR3 reads CASRDSGTGGYEQYF. CDR3 in DNA: TGTGCCAGCAGGGATTCCGGGACAGGGGGCTACGAGCAGTACTTC.

V is TRBV30 and J is TRBJ2-7; weak D call: TRBD2 (6 bases). Germline CDR1 reads GTSNPN; CDR2 reads SVGIG (reference sequence). This CDR3 is 13 amino acids long. The V gene lost 1 base and the J gene lost 2 bases, with 9 bases spanning the gap. This CDR3 reads CAWSAGTPYEQYF. CDR3 in DNA: TGTGCCTGGAGTGCAGGGACTCCCTACGAGCAGTACTTC. The full variable domain, its missing parts supplied by reference TRBV30 and TRBJ2-7, is SQTIHQWPATLVQPVGSPLSLECTVEGTSNPNLYWYRQAAGRGLQLLFYSVGIGQISSEVPQNLSASRPQDRQFILSSKKLLLSDSGFYLCAWSAGTPYEQYFGPGTRLTVT.

The chain is built from TRBV12-5 and TRBJ2-3, with 7 bases fitting TRBD1. The CDR3 runs to 19 residues. The V gene's germline CDR1 is LGHNT and CDR2 FRNRAP. V lost 2 bases to trimming and J lost 2 bases; unmatched junction nucleotides: 16. CDR3 sequence (DNA): TGTGCTAGTGGTTTGCCCCGCCCCGGGACAGCACAATACACAGATACGCAGTATTTT. This codes for CASGLPRPGTAQYTDTQYF. Supplemented by reference TRBV12-5 and TRBJ2-3, the full variable domain reads DARVTQTPRHKVTEMGQEVTMRCQPILGHNTVFWYRQTMMQGLELLAYFRNRAPLDDSGMPKDRFSAEMPDATLATLKIQPSEPRDSAVYFCASGLPRPGTAQYTDTQYFGPGTRLTVL.